Listed here are 27 T cell receptor beta chains from one sample, sequenced in a study of blood T cells in healthy people across ages. Using a J-beta primer mix together with a sample-barcoded 5' primer, a second PCR was run for about 6 to 11 cycles. TCRdb ran MiXCR on the 5' RACE reads and lists one entry per CDR3 protein. The sample consists of approximately 810,000 distinct CDR3 sequences, around 30% of them appearing once. The sample consisted of blood. These receptor sequences come from a woman aged 80 or over in good health.

The rearrangement uses TRBV20-1 and TRBJ2-7; TRBD1 aligns across 10 bases. This CDR3 is 14 amino acids long. Trimming at V came to 6 bases and at J to 2 bases, leaving 7 bases not matched to a gene. Per germline, CDR1 DFQATT and CDR2 SNEGSKA (reference sequence). CDR3: CSAGLGQGAYEQYF. CDR3 nucleotides: TGCAGTGCCGGACTCGGACAGGGGGCCTACGAGCAGTACTTC.

This clonotype appeared a few times. The rearrangement joins TRBV12-3 or TRBV12-4 to TRBJ2-5, with 9 bases fitting TRBD2. The CDR3 covers 14 residues. V dropped 4 bases and J dropped 7; count of bases not matched to a gene: 7. The CDR3 sequence is CASSWAGGLGTQYF. CDR3 DNA: TGTGCCAGCAGTTGGGCGGGGGGGCTTGGGACCCAGTACTTC.

As DNA, the CDR3 is TGCAGCGGGACCCTCCTGCCGGAAAGTGAAGCTTTCTTT. Its protein product is CSGTLLPESEAFF. The chain has TRBV29-1 and TRBJ1-1; D gene unclear. CDR1 is SQVTM, CDR2 ANQGSEA, per germline. This CDR3 has 13 residues. V lost 7 bases and J lost 7, with 19 bases in between.

This clonotype came up many times. V is TRBV20-1 and J is TRBJ2-3; 13 nucleotides match TRBD2. The J segment lost 3 bases and the V segment lost 3 bases, leaving 6 bases of the junction unmatched. The CDR3 extends over 16 amino acids. The germline V gene has CDR1 DFQATT and CDR2 SNEGSKA (reference sequence). Written as DNA, the CDR3 is TGCAGTGCTAGTGACTCACTAGCGGGGGGGACAGATACGCAGTATTTT. Protein sequence: CSASDSLAGGTDTQYF.

This clonotype was detected ten times or more. The chain couples TRBV12-3 or TRBV12-4 to TRBJ1-5, with TRBD1 as a possible D gene (6 bases). CDR3 length equals 14 residues. The V and J ends lost 5 bases and 3 bases respectively, with 11 bases between them. CDR3 in DNA: TGTGCCAGCAGTGGCGACAGGATCAATCAGCCCCAGCATTTT. Protein sequence: CASSGDRINQPQHF.

The CDR3 region is CASSLGVAGYITDTQYF. CDR3 DNA sequence: TGTGCCAGCAGCTTAGGGGTAGCGGGATATATTACAGATACGCAGTATTTT. The V and J genes are TRBV11-2 and TRBJ2-3; 8 nucleotides agree with TRBD2. V gave up 1 base and J gave up 3 bases; unmatched junction bases: 9. Germline V gene sequence: CDR1 SGHAT, CDR2 FQNNGV. This CDR3 spans 17 amino acids.

This rearrangement joins TRBV9 to TRBJ2-3, with no clear D. The CDR3 extends over 13 amino acids. The germline V and J ends were trimmed by 2 bases and 4 bases, with 8 bases remaining between them. Germline V lookup: CDR1 SGDLS, CDR2 YYNGEE. The CDR3 loop reads CASSVGWADTQYF. CDR3 DNA sequence: TGTGCCAGCAGCGTGGGGTGGGCAGATACGCAGTATTTT.

The rearrangement uses TRBV7-2 and TRBJ1-2; D gene unclear. The CDR3 has 15 residues. Trimming pared 5 bases from V and 8 bases from J, leaving 21 bases between. The germline CDR1 and CDR2 sequences are SGHTA and FQGNSA. This CDR3 reads CASSTRASGVFGYTF. CDR3 DNA: TGTGCCAGCAGCACCCGGGCTAGTGGGGTATTCGGCTACACCTTC.

To note about this clonotype: This may be a read error, as it is one base from a much larger clone. The chain joins TRBV14 to TRBJ1-4, with 8 bases fitting TRBD1. CDR1 is SGHDN and CDR2 is FVKESK in the germline V gene. Unmatched junction bases numbered 5, after V lost 6 bases and J lost 2 bases. This CDR3 spans 15 amino acids. The CDR3 nucleotides are TGTGCCAGCAGTCGACAGGGGCAGACTAATGAAAAACTGTTTTTT. Its protein is CASSRQGQTNEKLFF.

This clonotype was recorded a few times. The chain recombines TRBV30 with TRBJ1-2, with D possibly being TRBD1 (5 bases). Germline lookup yields CDR1 GTSNPN and CDR2 SVGIG (reference sequence). V was trimmed by 1 base and J by 4 bases, leaving 10 bases between them. CDR3 size: 13 residues. The CDR3 DNA follows: TGTGCCTGGAGTGAAGGGGACGGCTATGGCTACACCTTC. Translating it yields CAWSEGDGYGYTF.

This clonotype was observed at least ten times. This chain connects TRBV4-2 to TRBJ2-1; TRBD2 matches at 8 bases. TRBJ2-7 matches the DNA end more closely, so the J call is doubtful. The CDR3 runs to 18 residues. Germline V CDR1 and CDR2: LGHNA, YNFKEQ. The CDR3 loop is CASSQELRGGSSYNEQYF. Here the CDR3 DNA reads TGTGCCAGCAGCCAAGAATTACGGGGGGGCAGCTCCTACAATGAGCAGTACTTC.

The CDR3 DNA reads as TGCGCCAGCAGCCAAAGTCGTGTCAGGGGTCCCTCCGAGCAGTACTTC. This gives the protein CASSQSRVRGPSEQYF. The J gene is TRBJ2-7, the V gene TRBV4-1; TRBD1 might be the D (6 bases). Trimming left V 2 bases short and J 6 bases short, with 20 bases between. Germline V gives CDR1 MGHRA, CDR2 YSYEKL. The CDR3 runs 16 residues.

The chain uses TRBV6-1 and TRBJ1-1; the match to TRBD1 covers 8 bases. This CDR3 is 17 amino acids long. Germline CDR1 and CDR2: MNHNS and SASEGT. After removal of 5 bases from V and 1 base from J, the junction contained 12 bases not matched to a gene. In nucleotides, the CDR3 is TGTGCCAGCAGTAGGATGTTGGGACAGGAGGGGAACACTGAAGCTTTCTTT. Protein: CASSRMLGQEGNTEAFF.

This clonotype showed up just a few times. This rearrangement joins TRBV7-9 to TRBJ1-1, with a possible D match to TRBD1 (6 bases). The V gene lost 2 bases and the J gene lost 5 bases, with 15 bases spanning the gap. Germline V gene data show CDR1 as SEHNR and CDR2 as FQNEAQ (reference sequence). The CDR3 is 15 amino acids. The CDR3: CASSLSGGVRTEAFF. CDR3 nucleotides: TGTGCCAGCAGCTTATCGGGGGGCGTGCGTACTGAAGCTTTCTTT.

The V and J genes are TRBV7-2 and TRBJ2-5; D ambiguous. The DNA end favors TRBJ2-7, so the J call may be wrong. CDR1 SGHTA and CDR2 FQGNSA come from the germline V gene. The CDR3 contains 12 residues. CDR3 nucleotides: TGTGCCAGCACCTCCACGACGTACGAGCAGTACTTC. Residues: CASTSTTYEQYF.

The chain joins TRBV7-9 to TRBJ2-4, with 15 bases matching TRBD2. The DNA end lines up better with TRBJ2-7; the J call may be wrong. Looked up from germline, CDR1 is SEHNR and CDR2 is FQNEAQ (reference sequence). This CDR3 is built from 16 residues. The CDR3: CASSLGLAGGCYEQYF. Written as DNA, the CDR3 is TGTGCCAGCAGCTTGGGACTAGCGGGGGGTTGTTACGAGCAGTACTTC.

This clonotype showed up just a few times. The chain carries TRBV7-2 and TRBJ2-1, with TRBD1 as a possible D gene (5 bases). The CDR3 has 15 residues. V dropped 7 bases and J dropped 0 bases, with 13 bases sitting between them. Germline assignment: CDR1 SGHTA and CDR2 FQGNSA. This CDR3 is CASNIDSSSYNEQFF. The CDR3 DNA reads as TGTGCCAGCAATATCGACAGTAGCTCCTACAATGAGCAGTTCTTC.

This clonotype was recorded many times. This chain connects TRBV4-2 to TRBJ1-2, with TRBD1 matching 8 bases. CDR3 length equals 14 residues. CDR1 LGHNA and CDR2 YNFKEQ come from the germline V gene. The V segment lost 5 bases and the J segment 2 bases; nucleotides outside the gene matches: 4. The CDR3 protein is CASSWDRRNYGYTF. The CDR3 DNA reads as TGTGCCAGCAGCTGGGACAGGAGAAACTATGGCTACACCTTC.

V usage is TRBV12-3 or TRBV12-4 and J usage is TRBJ1-4; maybe TRBD1 (6 bases). The CDR3 spans 16 residues. Trimming stripped 4 bases from V and 6 bases from J, with 18 bases between. In DNA form, the CDR3 reads TGTGCCAGCAGTTCTACAGGTACAGGGTTGGATGAAAAACTGTTTTTT. It yields the protein CASSSTGTGLDEKLFF.

The chain is built from TRBV7-2 and TRBJ2-5; D gene unclear. In germline, CDR1 is SGHTA, CDR2 FQGNSA. V dropped 4 bases and J dropped 0 bases, with 18 bases sitting between them. The CDR3 contains 17 residues. Here the CDR3 DNA reads TGTGCCAGCAGCTCCTCCTCAGATTTCTTGTACCAAGAGACCCAGTACTTC. This gives the protein CASSSSSDFLYQETQYF.

This clonotype was seen ten or more times. This sequence joins TRBV27 and TRBJ1-2; perhaps TRBD1 as D (6 bases). Germline V lookup: CDR1 MNHEY, CDR2 SMNVEV (reference sequence). CDR3 length: 15 residues. Trimming took 0 bases from V and 4 from J, leaving 12 bases between them. The DNA for the CDR3 is TGTGCCAGCAGTTTATCGGGGGGGGCTAGCTATGGCTACACCTTC. Its translation: CASSLSGGASYGYTF.

The chain couples TRBV19 to TRBJ2-2; D gene unclear. The CDR3 is made up of 13 amino acids. Germline CDR1 is LNHDA and CDR2 is SQIVND (reference sequence). Trimming shortened V by 0 bases and J by 5 bases, and 4 bases separated the two germline ends. The CDR3 DNA reads as TGTGCCAGTAGTATAGATCGGACCGGGGAGCTGTTTTTT. The encoded protein is CASSIDRTGELFF.

The chain employs TRBV5-1 and TRBJ2-1; D gene ambiguous. The CDR3 sequence is 16 residues long. Trimming shortened V by 1 base and J by 0 bases, and 11 bases separated the two germline ends. In germline, CDR1 is SGHRS, CDR2 YFSETQ. This chain's CDR3 is CASSLKVSVSYNEQFF. DNA for the CDR3: TGCGCCAGCAGCTTGAAGGTCTCCGTCTCCTACAATGAGCAGTTCTTC.

This clonotype showed up just a few times. The genes are TRBV30 and TRBJ2-5; D is unresolved. The CDR3 totals 13 residues. Trimming stripped 3 bases from V and 2 bases from J, with 10 bases between. Per the germline V gene, CDR1 is GTSNPN and CDR2 is SVGIG (reference sequence). In nucleotides, the CDR3 is TGTGCCTGGAGCCGGCAGGCTCAAGAGACCCAGTACTTC. This encodes CAWSRQAQETQYF.

The genes are TRBV2 and TRBJ1-6; 8 nucleotides align to TRBD1. The trim removed 6 bases at V and 9 bases at J, leaving 10 bases unmatched. The germline CDR1 and CDR2 sequences are SNHLY and FYNNEI. The CDR3 consists of 15 residues. The CDR3 nucleotides read TGTGCCAGCAGGTCCGGACAGGGTAGTGGTTCACCCCTCCACTTT. Translation gives CASRSGQGSGSPLHF.

This clonotype was observed at least ten times. The gene calls are TRBV7-2 and TRBJ1-1; D might be TRBD1 (6 bases). Trimming pared 5 bases from V and 7 bases from J, leaving 14 bases between. The CDR3 loop spans 13 amino acids. Per the germline V gene, CDR1 is SGHTA and CDR2 is FQGNSA. The CDR3 nucleotides read TGTGCCAGCAGCGAAATGGGGGCAGGTGAAGCTTTCTTT. This sequence encodes CASSEMGAGEAFF.

There are a few counts of this clonotype. The chain combines TRBV24-1 with TRBJ2-2; 7 bases map to TRBD1. CDR1 KGHDR and CDR2 SFDVKD come from the germline V gene. With 8 bases clipped from V and 5 bases from J, the junction kept 7 bases outside the gene matches. The CDR3 totals 14 residues. The DNA for the CDR3 is TGTGCCACCAAAGGACAGGTTGATACCGGGGAGCTGTTTTTT. As protein: CATKGQVDTGELFF.